A single T cell receptor (beta chain) is shown here with its context. Antigen unknown. These data originate in a study of radiotherapy plus CTLA-4 blockade in lung cancer. Overall study findings and caveats: In blood, TCR clones derived from the tumor expanded after radiotherapy plus ipilimumab.

The data were produced by immunoSEQ multiplex PCR, yet TCRdb's version contains in-frame clones alone and is incomplete. Of 90,000 to 150,000 clones in the sample, about 83% are singletons; the top ten hold approximately 5.2%. The V end lost 4 bases, the J end lost 5 bases, and 12 bases lay between the germline ends. Germline assignment: CDR1 KGHSH and CDR2 LQKENI. The CDR3 runs to 13 residues. Focal radiation plus CTLA-4 blockade with ipilimumab was given to patients with chemo-refractory metastatic non-small-cell lung cancer. This specimen was peripheral blood, taken from a patient treated with radiotherapy plus ipilimumab. This receptor was identified in a human donor with non-small cell lung cancer who had a partial response to radiotherapy plus ipilimumab. The chain recombines TRBV18 with TRBJ2-7; D is possibly TRBD1 (6 bases). The CDR3 bases are TGTGCCAGCTCACAAACAGGGCTGAACGAGCAGTACGTC. Its protein product is CASSQTGLNEQYV.